The TCR beta chain described here comes from a study of cytomegalovirus exposure and HLA in healthy donors. This PCR relied on a set of 60 Vbeta primers and 13 Jbeta primers. Here immunoSEQ multiplex PCR was the method, and the copy in TCRdb shows in-frame clones only, minus some. The sample includes fewer than 200,000 clones, approximately 75% seen only once; the top ten take about 1.6%. Turning to this clone: The target antigen is unknown.

Whole-study results and caveats: About 87% or about 30% of the time was how often most TCR beta V segments were productive, according to an earlier analysis. Further analysis, carried out later, found HLA-associated TCR beta chains more clonally expanded than equally common other chains. Specificity for CMV antigens was confirmed in vitro for a few of the CMV-associated chains. Most TCR sequences were uncommon, yet certain public TCRs appeared in many donors.

Per the germline V gene, CDR1 is MDHEN and CDR2 is SYDVKM. The V gene lost 6 bases and the J gene lost 0 bases, with 15 bases spanning the gap. This CDR3 has 15 residues. The chain combines TRBV28 with TRBJ2-7, with D perhaps matching TRBD2 (6 bases). The sample comprised PBMCs. This TCR derives from a girl between 5 and 17 years old in good health and CMV-seronegative. CDR3 sequence: CASSRMGGYSYEQYF. The CDR3 nucleotides read TGTGCCAGCAGCCGTATGGGGGGTTACTCCTACGAGCAGTACTTC.